This TCR beta chain was captured by sequencing in a study of cytotoxic CD8 clonotypes in ibrutinib-treated CLL (dated by TCRdb to the early 2020s). Context from the whole study: In this cohort, 15 patients were treatment-naive and about a dozen were relapsed/refractory, while under 18 had unmutated IGHV. Partial responses were observed in about 25 patients and complete responses in 2; after a median follow-up of around 68 months, remission was maintained in 15 or so patients and progression was observed in some 12. The response samples were drawn at a median of roughly twelve months into treatment, with a range of about 6 to 40 months. On average, each sample had roughly 230,000 productive templates and 94,082 productive rearrangements. Of the approximately 91 people in the trial, about 25 had longitudinal samples available. Cryopreserved peripheral blood mononuclear cells were collected before treatment, at response, and at either disease progression or sustained remission. Overall study results and their limits: An increase in clonality was observed at ibrutinib response, with clonality remaining stable during sustained remission and falling back toward baseline at progression. Sustained-remission and progressing patients did not have matched sampling times, and lymph node repertoires were not examined. Baseline clonality was found to be higher than that of age-matched healthy donors and was strongly correlated with circulating CD8+ T-cell counts. Public clonotypes were found to be uncommon and were observed to contract or remain stable during treatment; the increase in clonality was shown to reflect expansion of private clonotypes at ibrutinib response.

For CDR1 and CDR2, the germline V gene lists MNHNS and SASEGT. The CDR3 holds 15 amino acids from the cysteine to the phenylalanine. Kept here is only the CDR3 DNA, which spans 45 bases and is read in frame from base 1. Trimming removed 7 bases from V and 4 bases from J, leaving 18 bases between the germline ends. A remark on this clone: Its antigen is still unknown. Base qualities are not at hand, and no much larger clone is one base apart.

For TCR beta library preparation, roughly 2 micrograms of genomic DNA were extracted from the cryopreserved PBMCs. Longitudinal blood samples from CLL patients receiving ibrutinib monotherapy were subjected to high-throughput TCR beta sequencing. The patients were enrolled in a single-center, open-label phase 2 trial of ibrutinib monotherapy. Each clonotype received, on average, around 10x coverage in deep resolution sequencing performed on a MiSeq, where the target depth lay between 1 in 1 million and 1 in 200,000 T cells. The immunoSEQ hsTCRB Kit was used to generate TCR beta libraries. As for how the authors treated the data: The data were analyzed with ImmunoSEQ Analyzer and ImmunoSEQ Data Assistant, and V, D and J gene assignments followed IMGT definitions. Clonality, which ranges from 0 to 1, was calculated as one minus the normalized Shannon entropy of productive rearrangement frequencies. Public clonotype analysis was restricted to overrepresented clonotypes comprising at least 0.05% of each patient's repertoire. Some 13 age-matched healthy donor repertoires from immuneACCESS served as clonality controls. In its TCRdb copy, this immuneACCESS table keeps in-frame sequences only and misses some clones. Where compared with another copy, unresolved V genes explain less than half of these, and the others have no known cause. V, J and clone size reflect that table, while D and trimming were determined from the DNA. The sample contains 26,000 or so clones, 62% of them found a single time. Together, the top ten hold about 15% of the sample.

The sequence was collected from a human donor with chronic lymphocytic leukemia. The chain links TRBV6-1 with TRBJ2-3; the D segment might be TRBD1 or TRBD2, since each matches 5 bases. This specimen was PBMCs, taken before ibrutinib treatment. The CDR3 region reads CASIETGGRADTQYF. The sequence in DNA is TGTGCCAGCATCGAGACTGGGGGTAGGGCAGATACGCAGTATTTT.